These 20 T cell receptor beta chains were sequenced from one sample in a study of T-cell memory formation after mild COVID-19. TCRdb reprocessed the 5' RACE reads with MiXCR, giving one entry per CDR3 protein. This table holds 350,000 or so distinct CDR3 sequences, 10% to 15% found once. The sequencing input was PBMCs or a T cell subset sorted from them (not recorded which). The origin of the receptors is a young man who had mild COVID-19 (a few samples of this study predate the infection). Cell type and time point are not known.

This clonotype was counted many times. The chain couples TRBV12-3 or TRBV12-4 to TRBJ2-7; 12 bases fit TRBD2. V shed 3 bases and J 1 base; nucleotides not matched to a gene: 1. The CDR3 length is 15 residues. CDR3 bases: TGTGCCAGCAGTTTGACTAGCGGGGGTTCCTACGAGCAGTACTTC. Its protein product is CASSLTSGGSYEQYF.

Only a few counts were recorded for this clonotype. The chain combines TRBV6-2 or TRBV6-3 with TRBJ2-7, with TRBD1 identical over 9 bases. Losses at the gene ends were 6 bases for V and 0 bases for J; bases not matched to a gene: 9. Germline V gene data show CDR1 as MNHEY and CDR2 as SVGEGT. This CDR3 is built from 16 residues. This CDR3 is CASSRPGQGFSYEQYV. CDR3 bases: TGTGCCAGCAGCCGCCCGGGACAGGGATTCTCCTACGAGCAGTACGTC.

The rearrangement links TRBV5-1 to TRBJ2-2; 10 bases line up with TRBD1. The CDR3 has 15 residues. After removal of 4 bases from V and 4 bases from J, the junction contained 4 bases not matched to a gene. The germline V gene encodes CDR1 SGHRS and CDR2 YFSETQ. The CDR3 coding sequence is TGCGCCAGCAGCCCAAGGGACAGGGGCACCGGGGAGCTGTTTTTT. Translating it yields CASSPRDRGTGELFF.

The sample holds a few counts of this clonotype. The chain carries TRBV2 and TRBJ2-7; D is undetermined. Germline V gives CDR1 SNHLY, CDR2 FYNNEI. V was clipped by 4 bases and J by 5 bases, with 12 bases between them. The CDR3 runs to 13 residues. This CDR3 reads CASSVSAADEQYF. The CDR3 nucleotides are TGTGCCAGCAGTGTCTCTGCGGCGGACGAGCAGTACTTC.

The DNA for the CDR3 is TGCGCCAGCAGCCTAATCTTCGAACAGGGGAGTAATCTTGGATCACCCCTCCACTTT. Protein sequence: CASSLIFEQGSNLGSPLHF. This chain connects TRBV5-1 to TRBJ1-6; 7 bases match TRBD1. The CDR3 is 19 amino acids. J gave up 10 bases and V 4 bases, and 23 bases lay outside the gene matches. Germline lookup yields CDR1 SGHRS and CDR2 YFSETQ.

This clonotype has just a few counts. The chain employs TRBV20-1 and TRBJ2-1; D unresolved. The V end lost 4 bases, the J end lost 2 bases, and 12 bases lay between the germline ends. CDR3 length: 14 residues. Germline lookup yields CDR1 DFQATT and CDR2 SNEGSKA (reference sequence). In DNA form, the CDR3 reads TGCAGTGCTACTAGACAACCTGCCTACAATGAGCAGTTCTTC. Translating it yields CSATRQPAYNEQFF.

The chain recombines TRBV6-2 or TRBV6-3 with TRBJ2-1, with 8 bases matching TRBD2. V was pared by 7 bases and J by 3 bases, with 5 bases of the junction left unmatched. This CDR3 has 14 residues. Germline CDR1 MNHEY, CDR2 SVGEGT. The CDR3, as DNA: TGTGCCAGCACCGGACTAGCCCTCTACAATGAGCAGTTCTTC. This encodes CASTGLALYNEQFF.

This clonotype was observed a handful of times. This rearrangement joins TRBV9 to TRBJ2-1, with TRBD1 matching over 8 bases. Trimming at V came to 0 bases and at J to 7 bases, leaving 3 bases not matched to a gene. The CDR3 loop spans 14 amino acids. Germline CDR1 reads SGDLS; CDR2 reads YYNGEE. CDR3: CASSVGQGRNEQFF. Written as DNA, the CDR3 is TGTGCCAGCAGCGTAGGACAGGGGAGGAATGAGCAGTTCTTC. The full variable domain, its missing parts supplied by reference TRBV9 and TRBJ2-1, is DSGVTQTPKHLITATGQRVTLRCSPRSGDLSVYWYQQSLDQGLQFLIQYYNGEERAKGNILERFSAQQFPDLHSELNLSSLELGDSALYFCASSVGQGRNEQFFGPGTRLTVL.

The chain combines TRBV7-2 with TRBJ1-6; 8 bases map to TRBD1. The J segment lost 8 bases and the V segment lost 5 bases, leaving 5 bases of the junction unmatched. The CDR3 runs to 14 residues. Germline V gives CDR1 SGHTA, CDR2 FQGNSA. The DNA of the CDR3 is TGTGCCAGCAGCCACAGGACAGGGCATTCACCCCTCCACTTT. Amino acid sequence: CASSHRTGHSPLHF.

This sequence joins TRBV2 and TRBJ1-5; no firm D call. The CDR3 spans 13 residues. Germline loops: CDR1 SNHLY, CDR2 FYNNEI. V was pared by 3 bases and J by 6 bases, with 9 bases between. The DNA for the CDR3 is TGTGCCAGCAGTGAGTACGGGATTCAGCCCCAGCATTTT. Residues: CASSEYGIQPQHF.

V is TRBV29-1 and J is TRBJ2-3; possible D gene TRBD2, 7 bases. The CDR3 length is 15 residues. In germline, CDR1 is SQVTM, CDR2 ANQGSEA. Trimming removed 1 base from V and 4 bases from J, with 15 bases in between. The CDR3 nucleotides are TGCAGCGTTGAAGCTGGGCGGGGGCAACCAGATACGCAGTATTTT. This codes for CSVEAGRGQPDTQYF.

The chain recombines TRBV6-2 or TRBV6-3 with TRBJ1-1; TRBD1 aligns across 9 bases. The ends lost 4 bases at V and 9 bases at J; junction bases unmatched: 6. Germline loops: CDR1 MNHEY, CDR2 SVGEGT. The CDR3 is made up of 13 amino acids. For the CDR3, the DNA is TGTGCCAGCAGTTTGGGGACAGGGTTGAAAGCTTTCTTT. This translates into CASSLGTGLKAFF.

This clonotype was counted ten times or more. The rearrangement links TRBV5-1 to TRBJ2-1, with a weak D call TRBD2 (6 bases). Looked up from germline, CDR1 is SGHRS and CDR2 is YFSETQ. V was trimmed by 0 bases and J by 7 bases, leaving 14 bases between them. The CDR3 loop spans 15 amino acids. The CDR3 region has the DNA TGCGCCAGCAGCTTGGAGATAGCGGTGGGAAATGAGCAGTTCTTC. This codes for CASSLEIAVGNEQFF.

The chain has TRBV2 and TRBJ1-2; maybe TRBD1 (6 bases). The CDR3 contains 13 residues. Germline lookup yields CDR1 SNHLY and CDR2 FYNNEI. V was pared by 6 bases and J by 5 bases, with 13 bases between. In nucleotides, the CDR3 is TGTGCCAGCAGCGCGACAGGCGAATATGGCTACACCTTC. This sequence encodes CASSATGEYGYTF.

This clonotype was detected ten times or more. This CDR3 reads CSATDFTYEQYV. In DNA form, the CDR3 reads TGCAGTGCAACCGACTTTACCTACGAGCAGTACGTC. The gene calls are TRBV20-1 and TRBJ2-7; no clear D gene. V was cut by 6 bases and J by 2 bases, with 11 bases left in between. The germline CDR1 and CDR2 sequences are DFQATT and SNEGSKA (reference sequence). This CDR3 is 12 amino acids long.

In this sample, this clonotype turned up many times. The chain uses TRBV7-2 and TRBJ1-4, with D tentatively TRBD1 (5 bases). With 5 bases removed from V and 8 bases from J, the gap between germline ends came to 21 bases. The CDR3 is 16 residues long. From germline, CDR1 is SGHTA and CDR2 FQGNSA. CDR3 in amino acids: CASSPRVGGAGEKLFF. The CDR3 DNA follows: TGTGCCAGCAGCCCACGGGTGGGTGGTGCAGGGGAAAAACTGTTTTTT.

This clonotype was detected many times. V gene TRBV7-6 combines with J gene TRBJ2-3; 7 nucleotides line up with TRBD1. This CDR3 is 12 amino acids long. Per germline, CDR1 SGHVS and CDR2 FNYEAQ. V shed 6 bases, J shed 12 bases, and the junction held 9 bases outside the gene matches. This CDR3 is CASSSPTGPQYF. DNA of the CDR3: TGTGCCAGCAGTTCCCCGACAGGGCCCCAGTATTTT. The entire variable domain, with the rest obtained from reference TRBV7-6 and TRBJ2-3, is as follows: GAGVSQSPRYKVTKRGQDVALRCDPISGHVSLYWYRQALGQGPEFLTYFNYEAQQDKSGLPNDRFSAERPEGSISTLTIQRTEQRDSAMYRCASSSPTGPQYFGPGTRLTVL.

This clonotype appeared a few times. The chain combines TRBV6-5 with TRBJ1-2; D not resolved. Trimming cost V 7 bases and J 4 bases, with 16 bases left between them. CDR1 MNHEY and CDR2 SVGAGI come from the germline V gene. CDR3 length: 14 residues. CDR3 sequence reads: CASISSERGYGYTF. In DNA, the CDR3 is TGTGCCAGCATAAGCTCGGAGAGAGGCTATGGCTACACCTTC.

This rearrangement joins TRBV24-1 to TRBJ2-5, with unresolved D. The ends were cut back, 1 base at V and 1 base at J, with 12 bases in the middle. CDR1 and CDR2 from the germline V gene are KGHDR and SFDVKD. The CDR3 is 16 amino acids. CDR3 in amino acids: CATSDFTTGTQETQYF. The DNA for the CDR3 is TGTGCCACCAGTGATTTTACCACGGGCACCCAAGAGACCCAGTACTTC.

The V and J genes are TRBV7-9 and TRBJ2-5; D is unresolved. Trimming removed 5 bases at V and 5 bases at J, with 15 bases between. Germline V CDR1 and CDR2: SEHNR, FQNEAQ (reference sequence). The length of the CDR3 is 14 residues. The CDR3 reads CASSHRGSPETQYF. As DNA, the CDR3 is TGTGCCAGCAGCCACCGCGGAAGTCCGGAGACCCAGTACTTC.